This TCR beta chain stems from a study of regulatory T cells in long-lasting Graves disease. Study outcomes and limitations: Persistent disease samples used TRBV28, TRBJ1-2 and TRBJ2-5 preferentially.

From germline, CDR1 is MNHEY and CDR2 SMNVEV (reference sequence). The junction had 3 bases not matched to a gene; V was cut back by 4 bases and J by 0 bases. CDR3 size: 15 residues. Noted time point: persistent/refractory GD, antithyroid drugs over 5 years with positive TRAb. Scientists built the TCR library using RNA that was extracted from PBMCs. Turning to this clonotype: Its antigen is unknown.

CDR3-region Arm-PCR and iRepertoire HTBI primers produced the TCR beta libraries. Each CDR3 protein gets one entry after TCRdb re-called the multiplex PCR reads with MiXCR. The table records some 450,000 distinct CDR3 sequences, around 20% of them present only once. This TCR derives from a female donor with Graves disease. The sample consisted of peripheral blood mononuclear cells (PBMCs), taken when the disease was refractory, from a patient treated with antithyroid drugs. The chain is built from TRBV27 and TRBJ1-3, with 7 bases aligning to TRBD1. The CDR3 nucleotides read TGTGCCAGCAGTTCCCACAGGGGCTCTGGAAACACCATATATTTT. Translated: CASSSHRGSGNTIYF.